The entry that follows covers one T cell receptor (beta chain) sequence. Per germline, CDR1 DFQATT and CDR2 SNEGSKA (reference sequence). CDR3 length equals 16 residues. V lost 3 bases and J lost 3, with 20 bases in between. This sample was included in a study of blood T cell repertoires in COVID-19. Libraries were prepared by immunoSEQ multiplex PCR; TCRdb keeps only in-frame clonotypes and omits some of them. The data show about 73,000 clones, approximately 80% seen once. The Seattle patients, enrolled during active infection, were followed longitudinally. The V call is TRBV20-1, the J call TRBJ1-1, with D unclear. Sequenced material: peripheral blood. The sequence came from a man aged 65 to 85 with COVID-19, enrolled during active disease. CDR3 in amino acids: CSASFPIKVTDTEAFF. As DNA, the CDR3 is TGCAGTGCTAGTTTTCCCATAAAAGTTACGGACACTGAAGCTTTCTTT.